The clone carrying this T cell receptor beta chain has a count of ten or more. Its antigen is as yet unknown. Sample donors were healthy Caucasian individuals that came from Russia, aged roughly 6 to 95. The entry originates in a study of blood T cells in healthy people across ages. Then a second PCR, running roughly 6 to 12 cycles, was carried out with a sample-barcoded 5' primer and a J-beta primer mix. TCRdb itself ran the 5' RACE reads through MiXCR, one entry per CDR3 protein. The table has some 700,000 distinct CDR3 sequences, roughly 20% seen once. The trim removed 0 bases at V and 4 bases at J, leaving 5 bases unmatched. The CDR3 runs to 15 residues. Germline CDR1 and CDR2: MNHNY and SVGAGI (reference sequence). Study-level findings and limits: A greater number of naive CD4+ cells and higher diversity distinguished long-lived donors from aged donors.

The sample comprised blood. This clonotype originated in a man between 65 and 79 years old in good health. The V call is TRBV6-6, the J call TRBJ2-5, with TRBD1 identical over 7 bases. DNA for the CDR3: TGTGCCAGCAGTTACTCCTACAGGGGTGGAGAGACCCAGTACTTC. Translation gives CASSYSYRGGETQYF.